This T cell receptor (beta chain) was captured in a study of blood T cell repertoires in COVID-19. This clone turned up a few times. Original handling: Amplifying reference gene primers gave estimates of nucleated cell counts. This table comes from immunoSEQ multiplex PCR, and its TCRdb copy is limited to in-frame clones, with some not included. The V and J calls and clone size were taken over from that table, and D and trimming were inferred from the DNA. The profile shows under 120,000 clones, 70% to 90% of them singletons. The sample consisted of peripheral blood. The receptor was isolated from a human donor in a cohort sampled during active COVID-19.

CDR3 amino acids: CASSATAYEQFF. Written as DNA, the CDR3 is TGCGCCAGCAGTGCCACAGCATACGAGCAGTTCTTC. The chain is built from TRBV10-1 and TRBJ2-1; D gene uncertain. This CDR3 has 12 residues. The V end lost 4 bases, the J end lost 10 bases, and 11 bases lay between the germline ends. Germline CDR1 WNHNN, CDR2 SYGVQD (reference sequence).